This entry is about one T cell receptor beta chain. The sample originates from a study of OX40 agonist ivuxolimab in advanced cancers. Study-wide background: Partial responses were achieved by three patients, one with hepatocellular carcinoma and two with cutaneous melanoma.

The CDR3 extends over 15 amino acids. The V end was cut by 3 bases, the J end by 4 bases, with 14 bases between. Germline CDR1 SGHAT, CDR2 FQNNGV. Produced via immunoSEQ multiplex PCR; TCRdb's table is partial and in-frame only. This table holds approximately 11,000 clones, roughly 70% found once. If patients had autoimmune disease history or systemic immunosuppression, they were excluded. V is TRBV11-2 and J is TRBJ2-3; a weak D match, TRBD1 (5 bases). The sequencing used CD4+ or CD8+ T cells sorted from blood, collected in a trial of the OX40 agonist ivuxolimab. The TCR sequence derives from an adult with an advanced solid tumor such as melanoma, head and neck, liver or kidney cancer. CDR3 sequence: CASSFGPGLADTQYF. In DNA form, the CDR3 reads TGTGCCAGCAGCTTTGGCCCAGGGTTGGCAGATACGCAGTATTTT.